This is a list of T cell receptor beta chains from one sample in a study of blood T cell repertoires in COVID-19. Sequencing used immunoSEQ multiplex PCR; TCRdb keeps in-frame clones, though not all of them. This table holds 80,000 to 95,000 clones, around 85% found once. The sequenced sample consisted of peripheral blood. These receptors all stem from an elderly man with active or convalescent COVID-19. Each CDR3 is given with its conserved first and last residue.

TRBV24-1	TRBJ2-1	CATSEASGAYNEQFF
TRBV15	TRBJ1-4	CATSRDPGDNEKLFF
TRBV7-9	TRBJ1-6	CASSKITGTGDSPLHF
TRBV18	TRBJ1-2	CASSPQMTGARDGYTF
TRBV6-2/TRBV6-3	TRBJ2-1	CASSYFGGAGNEQFF
TRBV19	TRBJ2-2	CASMDRRPNTGELFF
TRBV3-1/TRBV3-2	TRBJ1-2	CASSRRGYGYTF
TRBV15	TRBJ2-4	CATSLSRTDLNIQYF
TRBV2	TRBJ2-7	CASIKGTSGYEQYF
TRBV18	TRBJ1-5	CASSPTQDNQPQHF